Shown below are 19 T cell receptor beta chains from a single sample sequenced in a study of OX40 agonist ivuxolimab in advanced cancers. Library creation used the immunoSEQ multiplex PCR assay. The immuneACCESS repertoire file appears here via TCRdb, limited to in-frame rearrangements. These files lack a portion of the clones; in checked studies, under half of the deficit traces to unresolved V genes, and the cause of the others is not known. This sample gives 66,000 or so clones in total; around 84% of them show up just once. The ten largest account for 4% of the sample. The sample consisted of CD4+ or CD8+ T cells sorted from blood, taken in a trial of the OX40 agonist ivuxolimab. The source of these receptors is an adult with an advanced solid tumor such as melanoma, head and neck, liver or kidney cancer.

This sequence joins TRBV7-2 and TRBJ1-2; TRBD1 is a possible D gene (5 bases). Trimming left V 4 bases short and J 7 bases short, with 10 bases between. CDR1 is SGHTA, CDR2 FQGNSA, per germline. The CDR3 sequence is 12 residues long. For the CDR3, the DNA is TGTGCCAGCAGCTGGGACGGGGCTGGCTACACCTTC. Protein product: CASSWDGAGYTF.

The CDR3 spells CASSFRGTTRMFYEQYF. In DNA, the CDR3 is TGTGCCAGCAGTTTTCGGGGGACGACTAGAATGTTTTACGAGCAGTACTTC. The chain links TRBV27 to TRBJ2-7, with D tentatively TRBD2 (6 bases). Deletions cut 3 bases from V and 4 bases from J, with 22 bases between. Germline lookup yields CDR1 MNHEY and CDR2 SMNVEV (reference sequence). The CDR3 extends over 17 amino acids.

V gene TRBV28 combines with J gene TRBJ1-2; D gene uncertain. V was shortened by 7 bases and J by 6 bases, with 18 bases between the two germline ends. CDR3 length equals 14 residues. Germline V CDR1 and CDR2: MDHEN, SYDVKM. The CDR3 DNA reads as TGTGCCAGCACAACCCTACCCCCCCTAGATGGCTACACCTTC. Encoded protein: CASTTLPPLDGYTF.

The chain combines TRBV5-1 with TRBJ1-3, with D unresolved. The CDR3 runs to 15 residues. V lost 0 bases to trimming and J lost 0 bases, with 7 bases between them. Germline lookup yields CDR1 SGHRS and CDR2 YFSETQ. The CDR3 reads CASSLEGNSGNTIYF. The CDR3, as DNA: TGCGCCAGCAGCTTGGAGGGCAACTCTGGAAACACCATATATTTT.

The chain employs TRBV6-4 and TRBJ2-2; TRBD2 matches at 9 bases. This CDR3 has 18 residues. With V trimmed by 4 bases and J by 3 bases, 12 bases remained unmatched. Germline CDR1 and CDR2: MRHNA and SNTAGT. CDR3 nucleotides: TGTGCCAGCAGTGCCAAGCGGGCGGGAGGGGTAGACACCGGGGAGCTGTTTTTT. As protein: CASSAKRAGGVDTGELFF.

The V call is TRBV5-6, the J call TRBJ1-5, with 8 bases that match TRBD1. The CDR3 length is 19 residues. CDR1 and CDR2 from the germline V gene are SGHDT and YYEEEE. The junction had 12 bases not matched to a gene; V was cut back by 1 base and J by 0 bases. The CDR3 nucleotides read TGTGCCAGCAGCTTGACCCTTGGACAGGGCGGATATAGCAATCAGCCCCAGCATTTT. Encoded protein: CASSLTLGQGGYSNQPQHF. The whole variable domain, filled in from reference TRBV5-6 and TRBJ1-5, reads DAGVTQSPTHLIKTRGQQVTLRCSPKSGHDTVSWYQQALGQGPQFIFQYYEEEERQRGNFPDRFSGHQFPNYSSELNVNALLLGDSALYLCASSLTLGQGGYSNQPQHFGDGTRLSIL.

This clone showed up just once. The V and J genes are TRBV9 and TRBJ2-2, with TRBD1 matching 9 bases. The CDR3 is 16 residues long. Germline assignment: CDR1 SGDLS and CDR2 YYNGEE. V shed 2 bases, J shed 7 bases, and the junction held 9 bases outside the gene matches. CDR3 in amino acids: CASSVGTGQPDGELFF. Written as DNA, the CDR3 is TGTGCCAGCAGCGTTGGGACAGGGCAGCCGGACGGGGAGCTGTTTTTT.

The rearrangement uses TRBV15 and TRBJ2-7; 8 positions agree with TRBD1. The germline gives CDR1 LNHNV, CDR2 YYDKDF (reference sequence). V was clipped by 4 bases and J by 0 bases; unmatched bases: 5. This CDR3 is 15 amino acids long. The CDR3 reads CATSMGQVGSYEQYF. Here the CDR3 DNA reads TGTGCCACCAGCATGGGACAGGTCGGCTCCTACGAGCAGTACTTC.

The CDR3 protein is CASSFNGNTGELFF. The CDR3 nucleotides are TGCGCCAGCAGCTTCAATGGGAACACCGGGGAGCTGTTTTTT. The genes are TRBV5-1 and TRBJ2-2; D call uncertain. The V end was cut by 2 bases, the J end by 1 base, with 6 bases between. The germline V gene has CDR1 SGHRS and CDR2 YFSETQ. The CDR3 is made up of 14 amino acids.

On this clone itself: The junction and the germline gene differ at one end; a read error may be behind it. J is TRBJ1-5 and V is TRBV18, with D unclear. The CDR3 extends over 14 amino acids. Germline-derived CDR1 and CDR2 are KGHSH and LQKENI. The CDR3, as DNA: TGTGCCAGCTCACCGCGGCAGGCTAATCGGCCCCAGCATTTT. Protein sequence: CASSPRQANRPQHF.

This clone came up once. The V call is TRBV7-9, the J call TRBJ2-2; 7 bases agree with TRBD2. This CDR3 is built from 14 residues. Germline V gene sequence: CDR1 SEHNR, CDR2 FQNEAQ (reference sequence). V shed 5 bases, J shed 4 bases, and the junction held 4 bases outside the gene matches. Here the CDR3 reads CASSQSGGTGELFF. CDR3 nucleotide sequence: TGTGCCAGCAGCCAATCGGGGGGCACCGGGGAGCTGTTTTTT.

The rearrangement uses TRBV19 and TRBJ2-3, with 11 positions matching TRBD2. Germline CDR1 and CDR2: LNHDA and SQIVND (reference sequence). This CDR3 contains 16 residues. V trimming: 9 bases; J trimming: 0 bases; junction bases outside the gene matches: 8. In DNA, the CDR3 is TGTGCCAGCAGGACTAGCGGGCGTACCAGCACAGATACGCAGTATTTT. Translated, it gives CASRTSGRTSTDTQYF.

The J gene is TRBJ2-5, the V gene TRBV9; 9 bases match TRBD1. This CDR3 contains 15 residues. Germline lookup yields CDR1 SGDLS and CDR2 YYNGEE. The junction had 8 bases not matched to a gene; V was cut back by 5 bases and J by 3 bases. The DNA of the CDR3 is TGTGCCAGCAGTGGAGGGACAGGGTTCGAAGAGACCCAGTACTTC. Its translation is CASSGGTGFEETQYF.

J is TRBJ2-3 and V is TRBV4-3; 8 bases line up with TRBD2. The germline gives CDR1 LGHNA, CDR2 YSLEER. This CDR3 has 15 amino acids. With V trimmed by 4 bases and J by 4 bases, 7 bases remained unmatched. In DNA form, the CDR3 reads TGCGCCAGCAGCCCAATGGGCGGGGGGCCAGATACGCAGTATTTT. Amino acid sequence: CASSPMGGGPDTQYF.

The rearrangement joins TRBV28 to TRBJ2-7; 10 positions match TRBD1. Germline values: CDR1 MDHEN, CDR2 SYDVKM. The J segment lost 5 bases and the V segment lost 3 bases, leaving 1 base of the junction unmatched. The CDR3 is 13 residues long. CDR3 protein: CASSLTGGHEQYF. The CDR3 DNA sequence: TGTGCCAGCAGTTTGACAGGGGGCCACGAGCAGTACTTC. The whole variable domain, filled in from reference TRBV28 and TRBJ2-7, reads DVKVTQSSRYLVKRTGEKVFLECVQDMDHENMFWYRQDPGLGLRLIYFSYDVKMKEKGDIPEGYSVSREKKERFSLILESASTNQTSMYLCASSLTGGHEQYFGPGTRLTVT.

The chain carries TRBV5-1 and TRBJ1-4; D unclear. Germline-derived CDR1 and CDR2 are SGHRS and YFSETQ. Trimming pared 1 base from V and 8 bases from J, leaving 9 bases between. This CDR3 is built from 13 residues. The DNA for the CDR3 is TGCGCCAGCAGCTTGAGGAGAGGAGAAAAACTGTTTTTT. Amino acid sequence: CASSLRRGEKLFF.

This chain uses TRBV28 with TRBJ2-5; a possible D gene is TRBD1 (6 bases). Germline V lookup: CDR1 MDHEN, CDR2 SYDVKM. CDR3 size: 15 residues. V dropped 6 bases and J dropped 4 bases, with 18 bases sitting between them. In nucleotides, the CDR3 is TGTGCCAGCAGAGTATGGGACACCTCGGGAGAGACCCAGTACTTC. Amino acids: CASRVWDTSGETQYF. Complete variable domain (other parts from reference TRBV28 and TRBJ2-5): DVKVTQSSRYLVKRTGEKVFLECVQDMDHENMFWYRQDPGLGLRLIYFSYDVKMKEKGDIPEGYSVSREKKERFSLILESASTNQTSMYLCASRVWDTSGETQYFGPGTRLLVL.

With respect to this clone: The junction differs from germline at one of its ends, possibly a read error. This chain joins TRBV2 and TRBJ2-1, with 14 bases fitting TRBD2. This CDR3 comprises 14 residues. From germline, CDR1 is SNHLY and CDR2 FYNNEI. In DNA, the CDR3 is TGTGCCAGCAGAACTTTGACTAGCGGGAGGGAGTCGGTCTTC. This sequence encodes CASRTLTSGRESVF.

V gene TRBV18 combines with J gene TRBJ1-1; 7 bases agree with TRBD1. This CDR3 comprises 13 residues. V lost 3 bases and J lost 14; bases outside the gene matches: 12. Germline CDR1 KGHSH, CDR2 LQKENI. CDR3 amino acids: CASSPQGQIVGFF. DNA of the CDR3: TGTGCCAGCTCACCCCAGGGACAGATCGTTGGCTTCTTT.